This is a list of T cell receptor beta chains from one sample in a study of PD-L1 blockade in urothelial cancer. TCRdb's table, derived via immunoSEQ multiplex PCR, lists solely in-frame clones and lacks some. The table includes tens of thousands of clones, approximately 84% detected once. Source: PBMCs, taken around atezolizumab (anti-PD-L1) treatment. The receptor source for this set is a man in his sixties with urothelial cancer. Both conserved end residues are part of each CDR3. D genes are given only for firm matches. Size values are once, few and many counts, or a class for expanded clones, and some rows have none.

j_gene | d_gene | v_gene | abundance | CDR3aa | CDR3nt
TRBJ2-2 | NA | TRBV6-5 | NA | CASSYSGVAPGELFF | TGTGCCAGCAGTTATTCGGGGGTAGCGCCCGGGGAGCTGTTTTTT
TRBJ1-2 | NA | TRBV9 | NA | CASSVDPGLNYGYTF | TGTGCCAGCAGCGTAGACCCAGGGCTCAACTATGGCTACACCTTC
TRBJ2-7 | TRBD1 | TRBV29-1 | NA | CSAPSGVGQGYEQYF | TGCAGCGCACCTTCAGGGGTGGGACAGGGCTACGAGCAGTACTTC
TRBJ2-3 | TRBD2 | TRBV7-9 | NA | CASSLASGSTDTQYF | TGTGCCAGCAGCTTGGCTAGCGGGAGCACAGATACGCAGTATTTT
TRBJ2-7 | TRBD2 | TRBV7-8 | NA | CASSFGLAGGYYYEQYF | TGTGCCAGCAGCTTCGGACTAGCGGGAGGGTATTATTACGAGCAGTACTTC
TRBJ2-2 | NA | TRBV6-1 | few | CASIGRVWTGELFF | TGTGCCAGCATAGGGCGGGTATGGACCGGGGAGCTGTTTTTT
TRBJ1-1 | TRBD1 | TRBV5-1 | NA | CASSLAGTAQNTEAFF | TGCGCCAGCAGCTTGGCCGGGACAGCTCAGAACACTGAAGCTTTCTTT
TRBJ2-7 | TRBD2 | TRBV28 | few | CASSFPLAGGPRRYEQYF | TGTGCCAGCAGTTTCCCGCTAGCGGGAGGCCCCCGTCGTTACGAGCAGTACTTC
TRBJ2-7 | NA | TRBV28 | NA | CANRPQGSYEQYF | TGTGCCAACCGCCCCCAGGGCTCCTACGAGCAGTACTTC
TRBJ1-5 | NA | TRBV28 | once | CASSLPRGNQPQHF | TGTGCCAGCAGTTTACCCAGGGGCAATCAGCCCCAGCATTTT
TRBJ1-1 | NA | TRBV11-3 | NA | CASSLTGNTEAFF | TGTGCCAGCAGCCTGACAGGGAACACTGAAGCTTTCTTT
TRBJ1-1 | TRBD1 | TRBV29-1 | few | CSARTGRNTEAFF | TGCAGCGCCCGGACAGGGAGGAACACTGAAGCTTTCTTT
TRBJ2-7 | TRBD1 | TRBV6-6 | NA | CASSLGDRRSYEQYF | TGTGCCAGCAGCCTAGGGGACAGGCGCTCCTACGAGCAGTACTTC
TRBJ1-2 | NA | TRBV19 | NA | CASSRVPGTYGYTF | TGTGCCAGTAGTAGGGTGCCTGGGACTTACGGCTACACCTTC
TRBJ1-3 | TRBD1 | TRBV7-9 | NA | CALLTGAGNTIYF | TGTGCTCTATTGACAGGGGCTGGAAACACCATATATTTT
TRBJ2-5 | TRBD2 | TRBV6-5 | NA | CASRPSGGAQETQYF | TGTGCCAGCAGACCTAGCGGGGGGGCCCAGGAGACCCAGTACTTC
TRBJ1-3 | NA | TRBV5-1 | NA | CASSLQSSGNTIYF | TGCGCCAGCAGCTTACAGAGCTCTGGAAACACCATATATTTT
TRBJ2-5 | NA | TRBV23-1 | NA | CASSRRAGANQETQYF | TGCGCCAGCAGTCGCCGGGCAGGGGCGAACCAAGAGACCCAGTACTTC
TRBJ1-2 | TRBD1 | TRBV7-9 | NA | CASSLAGTGGYGYTF | TGTGCCAGCAGCTTAGCCGGGACAGGCGGCTATGGCTACACCTTC
TRBJ2-7 | NA | TRBV7-9 | NA | CASSSPLGGAEEQYF | TGTGCCAGCAGCTCCCCTTTGGGGGGAGCTGAAGAGCAGTACTTC
TRBJ2-7 | NA | TRBV11-2 | NA | CASSLTGEQLSEQYF | TGTGCCAGCAGCTTAACTGGCGAACAGCTGAGTGAGCAGTACTTC
TRBJ2-1 | NA | TRBV7-9 | NA | CAHGEAERRNNEQFF | TGTGCCCACGGAGAGGCGGAGCGTCGGAACAATGAGCAGTTCTTC
TRBJ2-1 | NA | TRBV4-1 | NA | CASMTDPGNRYNEQFF | TGCGCCAGCATGACCGACCCAGGGAATCGGTACAATGAGCAGTTCTTC
TRBJ2-1 | TRBD2 | TRBV7-2 | NA | CASSLEAGGQKFF | TGTGCCAGCAGCTTAGAGGCGGGAGGGCAAAAGTTCTTC
TRBJ2-2 | TRBD1 | TRBV4-3 | NA | CASSHRDRPSGELFF | TGCGCCAGCAGCCATAGGGACAGACCGAGCGGGGAGCTGTTTTTT
TRBJ1-4 | TRBD1 | TRBV6-5 | NA | CASKRTGVSEKLFF | TGTGCCAGCAAAAGGACAGGGGTTTCTGAAAAACTGTTTTTT
TRBJ1-1 | NA | TRBV25-1 | NA | CASSAGITEAFF | TGTGCCAGCAGTGCCGGGATCACTGAAGCTTTCTTT
TRBJ2-2 | NA | TRBV4-2 | NA | CASSQLDFTGELFF | TGTGCCAGCAGCCAACTCGACTTTACCGGGGAGCTGTTTTTT
TRBJ2-3 | NA | TRBV19 | NA | CASSIVDKGSDTQYF | TGTGCCAGTAGTATTGTGGACAAGGGGTCAGATACGCAGTATTTT